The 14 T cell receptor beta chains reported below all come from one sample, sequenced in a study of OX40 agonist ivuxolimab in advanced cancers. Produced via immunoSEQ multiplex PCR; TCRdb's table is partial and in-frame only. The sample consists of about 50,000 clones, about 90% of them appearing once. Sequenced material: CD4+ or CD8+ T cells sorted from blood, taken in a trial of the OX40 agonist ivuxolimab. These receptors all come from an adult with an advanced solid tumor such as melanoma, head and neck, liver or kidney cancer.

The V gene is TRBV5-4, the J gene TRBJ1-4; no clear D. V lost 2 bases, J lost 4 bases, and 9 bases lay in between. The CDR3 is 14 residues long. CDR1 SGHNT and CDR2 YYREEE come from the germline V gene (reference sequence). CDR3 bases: TGTGCCAGCAGCTTTACCGGGCTTAATGAAAAACTGTTTTTT. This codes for CASSFTGLNEKLFF.

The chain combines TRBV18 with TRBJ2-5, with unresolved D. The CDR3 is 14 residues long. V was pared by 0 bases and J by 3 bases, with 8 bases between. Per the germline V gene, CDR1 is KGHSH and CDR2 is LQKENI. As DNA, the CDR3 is TGTGCCAGCTCACCACCCGGGTGGGAAGAGACCCAGTACTTC. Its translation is CASSPPGWEETQYF.

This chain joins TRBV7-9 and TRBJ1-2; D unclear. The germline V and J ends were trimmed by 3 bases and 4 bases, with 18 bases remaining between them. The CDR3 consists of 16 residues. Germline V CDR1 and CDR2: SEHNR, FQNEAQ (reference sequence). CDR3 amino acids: CASSFPGTPGGYGYTF. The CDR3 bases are TGTGCCAGCAGCTTCCCGGGAACCCCCGGCGGCTATGGCTACACCTTC. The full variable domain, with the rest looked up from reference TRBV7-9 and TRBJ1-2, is DTGVSQNPRHKITKRGQNVTFRCDPISEHNRLYWYRQTLGQGPEFLTYFQNEAQLEKSRLLSDRFSAERPKGSFSTLEIQRTEQGDSAMYLCASSFPGTPGGYGYTFGSGTRLTVV.

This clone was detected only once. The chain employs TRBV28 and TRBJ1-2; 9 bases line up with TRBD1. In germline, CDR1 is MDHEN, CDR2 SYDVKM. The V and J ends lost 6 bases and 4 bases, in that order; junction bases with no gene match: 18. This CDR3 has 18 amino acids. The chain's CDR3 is CASSHHRTGESYFYGYTF. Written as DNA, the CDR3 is TGTGCCAGCAGCCACCACCGGACAGGGGAGTCATATTTCTATGGCTACACCTTC.

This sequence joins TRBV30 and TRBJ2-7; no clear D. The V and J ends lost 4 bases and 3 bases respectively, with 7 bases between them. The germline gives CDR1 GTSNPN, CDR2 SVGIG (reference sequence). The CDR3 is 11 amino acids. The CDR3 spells CAWTDHYEQYF. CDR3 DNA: TGTGCCTGGACCGACCACTACGAGCAGTACTTC.

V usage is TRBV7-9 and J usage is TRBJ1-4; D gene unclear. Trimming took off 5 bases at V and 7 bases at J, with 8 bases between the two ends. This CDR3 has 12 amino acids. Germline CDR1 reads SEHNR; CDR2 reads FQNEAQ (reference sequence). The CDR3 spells CASSAPFEKLFF. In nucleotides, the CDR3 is TGTGCCAGCAGCGCTCCTTTTGAAAAACTGTTTTTT.

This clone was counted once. The DNA for the CDR3 is TGTGCCAGTAGGATGGGGAGGGGCACCGGGGAGCTGTTTTTT. It codes for CASRMGRGTGELFF. This sequence joins TRBV19 and TRBJ2-2; 7 bases align to TRBD2. Germline values: CDR1 LNHDA, CDR2 SQIVND (reference sequence). Trimming removed 6 bases from V and 4 bases from J; junction bases left unmatched: 5. CDR3 length: 14 residues.

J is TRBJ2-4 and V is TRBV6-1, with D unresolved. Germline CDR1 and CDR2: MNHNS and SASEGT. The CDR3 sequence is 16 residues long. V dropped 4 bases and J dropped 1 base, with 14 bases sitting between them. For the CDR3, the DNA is TGTGCCAGCAGTGCGGACGGCTATTCCGCCAAAAACATTCAGTACTTC. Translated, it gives CASSADGYSAKNIQYF.

Here the CDR3 reads CASSSTPADVGNTIYF. CDR3 bases: TGTGCCAGCAGTTCAACACCAGCGGACGTAGGAAACACCATATATTTT. The V call is TRBV27, the J call TRBJ1-3; unclear D gene. V was trimmed by 4 bases and J by 4 bases, leaving 17 bases between them. Germline CDR1 and CDR2: MNHEY and SMNVEV (reference sequence). The CDR3 totals 16 residues.

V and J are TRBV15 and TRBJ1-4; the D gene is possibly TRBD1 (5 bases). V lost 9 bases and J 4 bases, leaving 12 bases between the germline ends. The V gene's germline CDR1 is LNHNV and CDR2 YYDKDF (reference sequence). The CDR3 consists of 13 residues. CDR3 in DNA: TGTGCCACAGGGAGCAGGGTTAATGAAAAACTGTTTTTT. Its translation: CATGSRVNEKLFF.

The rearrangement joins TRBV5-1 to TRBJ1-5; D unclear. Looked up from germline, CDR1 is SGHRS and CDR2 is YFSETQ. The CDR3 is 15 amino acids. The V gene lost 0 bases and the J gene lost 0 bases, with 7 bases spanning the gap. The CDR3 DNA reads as TGCGCCAGCAGCTTGGGTGGAGTTAGCAATCAGCCCCAGCATTTT. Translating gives CASSLGGVSNQPQHF.

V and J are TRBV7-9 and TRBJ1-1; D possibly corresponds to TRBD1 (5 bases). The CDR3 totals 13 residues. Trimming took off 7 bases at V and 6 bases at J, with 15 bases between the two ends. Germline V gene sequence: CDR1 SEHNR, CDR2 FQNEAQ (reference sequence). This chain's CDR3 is CASTPKGAAEAFF. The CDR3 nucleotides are TGTGCCAGCACCCCAAAAGGGGCGGCTGAAGCTTTCTTT.

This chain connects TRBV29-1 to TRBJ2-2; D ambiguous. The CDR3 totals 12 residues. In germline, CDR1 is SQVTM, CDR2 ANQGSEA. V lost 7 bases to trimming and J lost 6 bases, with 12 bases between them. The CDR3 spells CSGGVRAGELFF. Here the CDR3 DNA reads TGCAGCGGGGGTGTCAGAGCCGGGGAGCTGTTTTTT.

The CDR3 sequence: CASSYAENSNQPQHF. The CDR3 nucleotides read TGTGCCAGCAGTTACGCAGAGAATAGCAATCAGCCCCAGCATTTT. The J gene is TRBJ1-5, the V gene TRBV6-5; D ambiguous. The germline gives CDR1 MNHEY, CDR2 SVGAGI. CDR3 length equals 15 residues. Trimming removed 2 bases at V and 0 bases at J, with 8 bases between.